A selection of T cell receptor beta chains follows, all from one sample in a study of shared clonotypes between healthy human individuals. Only in-frame clones appear in the TCRdb table, and some are missing; sequencing was by immunoSEQ multiplex PCR. The sample holds roughly 2 million clones, 90% to 96% seen once. Sequenced input: naive CD4+ T cells sorted from blood. All receptors come from a young man in good health. The CDR3 runs from the conserved cysteine through the conserved F or W. The D gene is left open where the match is weak. Only some rows state a clone size, as once, few, many or a class for expanded clones.

TRBV6-1	NA	NA	TRBJ1-5	CASSEESPLTQHF	TGTGCCAGCAGTGAAGAGAGTCCTTTGACCCAGCATTTT
TRBV7-2	NA	once	TRBJ2-5	CASSLGGLSGTQYF	TGTGCCAGCAGCTTAGGTGGACTATCCGGGACCCAGTACTTC
TRBV29-1	TRBD2	NA	TRBJ2-2	CSVKEGTSGRTGELFF	TGCAGCGTTAAAGAGGGGACTAGCGGGAGGACCGGGGAGCTGTTTTTT
TRBV9	NA	NA	TRBJ1-3	CASSVGAAGNTIYF	TGTGCCAGCAGCGTAGGGGCCGCTGGAAACACCATATATTTT
TRBV9	TRBD1	NA	TRBJ1-4	CASAGTATNEKLFF	TGTGCCAGCGCGGGGACAGCAACTAATGAAAAACTGTTTTTT
TRBV7-8	TRBD2	NA	TRBJ2-3	CASSLTRAGGQYF	TGTGCCAGCAGCTTAACCCGAGCGGGAGGGCAGTATTTT
TRBV9	NA	NA	TRBJ1-4	CASSSHPVTNEKLFF	TGTGCCAGCAGCTCCCATCCAGTCACTAATGAAAAACTGTTTTTT
TRBV27	NA	NA	TRBJ2-3	CASSPQNPNTDTQYF	TGTGCCAGCAGTCCCCAAAACCCGAACACAGATACGCAGTATTTT
TRBV5-4	TRBD1	NA	TRBJ1-1	CASSKTPGQGTLNTEAFF	TGTGCCAGCAGCAAAACCCCGGGACAGGGCACTTTGAACACTGAAGCTTTCTTT
TRBV4-1	TRBD2	NA	TRBJ2-5	CASSQVSASGGATFKETQYF	TGCGCCAGCAGCCAAGTGTCGGCTAGCGGGGGGGCCACTTTTAAAGAGACCCAGTACTTC
TRBV7-9	NA	NA	TRBJ1-5	CASSPGDLPQHF	TGTGCCAGCAGCCCGGGGGATCTGCCCCAGCATTTT
TRBV30	NA	once	TRBJ2-1	CARQRLSYNEQFF	TGTGCAAGACAGCGCCTCTCCTACAATGAGCAGTTCTTC
TRBV14	NA	NA	TRBJ1-1	CASSHQGYAFF	TGTGCCAGCAGCCACCAGGGCTACGCTTTCTTT
TRBV4-1	TRBD1	once	TRBJ1-2	CASSQMGQTNYGYTF	TGCGCCAGCAGCCAGATGGGACAGACTAACTATGGCTACACCTTC
TRBV5-1	NA	NA	TRBJ1-6	CASSLGQVNSPLHF	TGCGCCAGCAGCTTGGGGCAGGTTAATTCACCCCTCCACTTT
TRBV10-3	TRBD1	NA	TRBJ1-6	CAIGTDSPLHF	TGTGCCATAGGGACAGATTCACCCCTCCACTTT
TRBV5-1	NA	NA	TRBJ2-7	CASSSDGNSYEQYF	TGCGCCAGCAGCTCGGATGGGAACTCCTACGAGCAGTACTTC
TRBV6-6	NA	NA	TRBJ1-3	CASWAQSSGNTIYF	TGTGCCAGCTGGGCACAGAGCTCTGGAAACACCATATATTTT
TRBV6-6	NA	NA	TRBJ2-7	CASSYSHGNAYEQYF	TGTGCCAGCAGTTACTCTCACGGGAACGCCTACGAGCAGTACTTC
TRBV5-1	NA	NA	TRBJ1-4	CASSLVAGFEKLFF	TGCGCCAGCAGCTTGGTTGCGGGTTTTGAAAAACTGTTTTTT